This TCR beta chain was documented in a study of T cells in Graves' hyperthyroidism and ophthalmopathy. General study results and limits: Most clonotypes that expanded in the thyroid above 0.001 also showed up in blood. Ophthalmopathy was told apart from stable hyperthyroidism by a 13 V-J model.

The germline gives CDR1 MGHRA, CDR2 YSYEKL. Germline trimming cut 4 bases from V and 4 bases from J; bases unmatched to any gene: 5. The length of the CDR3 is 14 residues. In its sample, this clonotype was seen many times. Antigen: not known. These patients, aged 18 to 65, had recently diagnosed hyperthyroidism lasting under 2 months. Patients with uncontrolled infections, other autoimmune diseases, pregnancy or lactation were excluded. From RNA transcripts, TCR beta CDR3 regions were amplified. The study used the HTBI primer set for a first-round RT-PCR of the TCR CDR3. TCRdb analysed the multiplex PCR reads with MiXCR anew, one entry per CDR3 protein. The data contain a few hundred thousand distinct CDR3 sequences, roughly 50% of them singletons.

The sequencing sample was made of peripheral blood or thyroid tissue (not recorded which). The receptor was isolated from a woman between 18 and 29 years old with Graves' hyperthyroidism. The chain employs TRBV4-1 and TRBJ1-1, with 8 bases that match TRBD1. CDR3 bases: TGCGCCAGCAGCCGCTACAGGGGGGTCACTGAAGCTTTCTTT. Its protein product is CASSRYRGVTEAFF.